These 27 T cell receptor beta chains share one sample of origin, sequenced in a study of shared clonotypes between healthy human individuals. The table came from immunoSEQ multiplex PCR; TCRdb's copy has only in-frame clones and leaves some out. Here the sample spans 2 million to 2.5 million clones, 93% being singletons. The sample consisted of naive CD4+ T cells from PBMCs. This sample's subset: CD45RA+ positively selected. These receptors were taken from a man aged 18 to 35 in good health. Some clones in this sample may be carry-over from other donors' samples.

The J gene is TRBJ1-5, the V gene TRBV6-6; tentatively, D is TRBD1 (6 bases). Germline V gene data show CDR1 as MNHNY and CDR2 as SVGAGI (reference sequence). The CDR3 totals 14 residues. V gave up 0 bases and J gave up 7 bases, with 10 bases separating them. The CDR3 DNA reads as TGTGCCAGCAGTTACTCAGGGGGTAGGCAGCCCCAGCATTTT. It specifies CASSYSGGRQPQHF.

The chain carries TRBV15 and TRBJ1-2; the D gene is possibly TRBD1 (5 bases). V was cut by 0 bases and J by 6 bases, with 20 bases left in between. CDR1 is LNHNV and CDR2 is YYDKDF in the germline V gene (reference sequence). This CDR3 is built from 17 residues. The CDR3 DNA follows: TGTGCCACCAGCAGAGATCTCGTGGGACGGAGACGGCATGGCTACACCTTC. Protein product: CATSRDLVGRRRHGYTF. Filled out from reference TRBV15 and TRBJ1-2, the complete variable domain reads DAMVIQNPRYQVTQFGKPVTLSCSQTLNHNVMYWYQQKSSQAPKLLFHYYDKDFNNEADTPDNFQSRRPNTSFCFLDIRSPGLGDTAMYLCATSRDLVGRRRHGYTFGSGTRLTVV.

The chain carries TRBV9 and TRBJ1-4, with a possible D match to TRBD1 (5 bases). V lost 3 bases and J lost 7, with 13 bases in between. This CDR3 has 14 residues. CDR1 and CDR2 from the germline V gene are SGDLS and YYNGEE. The CDR3 bases are TGTGCCAGCAGCGCGAATGTTGGGGGTGAAAAACTGTTTTTT. Protein product: CASSANVGGEKLFF.

The J gene is TRBJ1-2, the V gene TRBV5-4; 9 bases align to TRBD1. V shed 4 bases and J 7 bases; nucleotides not matched to a gene: 8. The CDR3 covers 14 residues. Per the germline V gene, CDR1 is SGHNT and CDR2 is YYREEE (reference sequence). For the CDR3, the DNA is TGTGCCAGCAGCCGGGACAGGGTGGGTTTTGGCTACACCTTC. Its protein product is CASSRDRVGFGYTF.

The chain uses TRBV4-3 and TRBJ2-1, with 8 positions matching TRBD2. Germline CDR1 is LGHNA and CDR2 is YSLEER. The CDR3 length is 15 residues. The J segment lost 6 bases and the V segment lost 7 bases, leaving 11 bases of the junction unmatched. Here the CDR3 reads CASTTRVAGFNEQFF. CDR3 nucleotide sequence: TGCGCCAGCACGACCCGGGTAGCGGGATTCAATGAGCAGTTCTTC.

The rearrangement uses TRBV28 and TRBJ1-2, with D uncertain. The germline CDR1 and CDR2 sequences are MDHEN and SYDVKM. The germline V and J ends were trimmed by 3 bases and 8 bases, with 13 bases remaining between them. There are 13 residues in the CDR3. CDR3 loop: CASSLMGKSGYTF. The CDR3 coding sequence is TGTGCCAGCAGTTTGATGGGTAAATCCGGCTACACCTTC.

The rearrangement links TRBV15 to TRBJ2-6; maybe TRBD2 (5 bases). The CDR3 is 17 residues long. V gave up 0 bases and J gave up 2 bases, with 11 bases separating them. Germline V lookup: CDR1 LNHNV, CDR2 YYDKDF (reference sequence). CDR3 amino acids: CATSRDHSGAGANVLTF. DNA of the CDR3: TGTGCCACCAGCAGAGATCACTCCGGGGCTGGGGCCAACGTCCTGACTTTC. The full variable domain, completed using reference TRBV15 and TRBJ2-6, is DAMVIQNPRYQVTQFGKPVTLSCSQTLNHNVMYWYQQKSSQAPKLLFHYYDKDFNNEADTPDNFQSRRPNTSFCFLDIRSPGLGDTAMYLCATSRDHSGAGANVLTFGAGSRLTVL.

This clone was detected once. The chain joins TRBV18 to TRBJ2-1; 7 positions agree with TRBD1. The CDR3 has 17 residues. Germline lookup yields CDR1 KGHSH and CDR2 LQKENI. After removal of 3 bases from V and 4 bases from J, the junction contained 12 bases not matched to a gene. The DNA for the CDR3 is TGTGCCAGCTCACCCTACCGACAGGGAGACCTTTACAATGAGCAGTTCTTC. Protein product: CASSPYRQGDLYNEQFF.

V gene TRBV5-1 combines with J gene TRBJ2-2; 11 bases line up with TRBD2. CDR1 SGHRS and CDR2 YFSETQ come from the germline V gene. The CDR3 is 15 amino acids. After removal of 4 bases from V and 6 bases from J, the junction contained 5 bases not matched to a gene. DNA of the CDR3: TGCGCCAGCAGCCCACTAGCGGGAGTACCCGGGGAGCTGTTTTTT. It encodes CASSPLAGVPGELFF.

The chain is built from TRBV14 and TRBJ1-1; D unresolved. There are 14 residues in the CDR3. V lost 4 bases to trimming and J lost 3 bases, with 12 bases between them. Germline V gene lookup returns CDR1 SGHDN and CDR2 FVKESK. CDR3 residues: CASSPLEGDTEAFF. The CDR3 coding sequence is TGTGCCAGCAGCCCCTTGGAGGGAGACACTGAAGCTTTCTTT.

Details on this clone: Distinct nucleotide sequences in the sample also encode this CDR3. V gene TRBV7-2 combines with J gene TRBJ1-1; D gene uncertain. V dropped 1 base and J dropped 4 bases, with 10 bases sitting between them. CDR1 and CDR2 from the germline V gene are SGHTA and FQGNSA. The CDR3 runs to 14 residues. The CDR3 DNA reads as TGTGCCAGCAGCTTAGGCCCGGGAGGCACTGAAGCTTTCTTT. Protein: CASSLGPGGTEAFF.

Notes on this clone: This sample includes further DNA sequences coding for the same CDR3. The V and J genes are TRBV7-3 and TRBJ2-7, with 12 bases aligning to TRBD2. The V segment lost 5 bases and the J segment 2 bases; nucleotides outside the gene matches: 1. The germline CDR1 and CDR2 sequences are SGHTA and FQGTGA. The CDR3 sequence is 14 residues long. CDR3 nucleotides: TGTGCCAGCAGCCCTAGCGGGAGGGCCTACGAGCAGTACTTC. As protein: CASSPSGRAYEQYF. Full variable domain (rest looked up from reference TRBV7-3 and TRBJ2-7): GAGVSQTPSNKVTEKGKYVELRCDPISGHTALYWYRQSLGQGPEFLIYFQGTGAADDSGLPNDRFFAVRPEGSVSTLKIQRTERGDSAVYLCASSPSGRAYEQYFGPGTRLTVT.

The chain joins TRBV6-1 to TRBJ2-3; D call uncertain. Germline CDR1 is MNHNS and CDR2 is SASEGT. This CDR3 spans 14 amino acids. V lost 6 bases, J lost 1 base, and 11 bases lay in between. CDR3 DNA: TGTGCCAGCAGCGACTGGACCCGCACAGATACGCAGTATTTT. This sequence encodes CASSDWTRTDTQYF.

The rearrangement joins TRBV5-4 to TRBJ2-1; TRBD2 matches at 10 bases. The CDR3 sequence is 19 residues long. In germline, CDR1 is SGHNT, CDR2 YYREEE (reference sequence). J lost 0 bases, V lost 3 bases, and 12 bases had no gene match. The CDR3 DNA reads as TGTGCCAGCAGCTCTGGTGGCCTAGCGGGGGCCCGCTCCTACAATGAGCAGTTCTTC. It is translated as CASSSGGLAGARSYNEQFF.

This clone was detected only once. The same CDR3 arises from other DNA sequences in this sample as well. The V and J genes are TRBV28 and TRBJ2-7; TRBD2 aligns across 8 bases. The CDR3 runs 14 residues. CDR1 is MDHEN, CDR2 SYDVKM, per germline. Unmatched junction bases numbered 4, after V lost 6 bases and J lost 0 bases. CDR3 protein: CASRASGSSYEQYF. The CDR3 DNA is TGTGCCAGCAGAGCCAGCGGGAGCTCCTACGAGCAGTACTTC.

This sequence joins TRBV4-1 and TRBJ2-4; D ambiguous. Between the trimmed V and J ends, which lost 1 base and 14 bases, there was a span of 15 bases. The germline gives CDR1 MGHRA, CDR2 YSYEKL. The CDR3 is 13 amino acids. In DNA, the CDR3 is TGCGCCAGCAGCCAAGTTTCGTTGACTGAAAAGTACTTC. It is translated as CASSQVSLTEKYF.

The rearrangement uses TRBV28 and TRBJ2-5, with 10 positions matching TRBD1. The germline CDR1 and CDR2 sequences are MDHEN and SYDVKM. V lost 6 bases, J lost 4 bases, and 8 bases stayed unmatched. CDR3 length equals 15 residues. CDR3 region: CASSTPGTGVETQYF. The CDR3 DNA reads as TGTGCCAGCAGCACCCCCGGGACAGGGGTAGAGACCCAGTACTTC.

In DNA form, the CDR3 reads TGTGCCAGCAGCGTGAAGGGGACTAGCGGGAGAGTAGGGGAGCTGTTTTTT. Its protein is CASSVKGTSGRVGELFF. The rearrangement joins TRBV11-2 to TRBJ2-2; 14 bases align to TRBD2. The CDR3 runs to 17 residues. Trimming took 5 bases from V and 8 from J; bases not matched to a gene: 10. CDR1 SGHAT and CDR2 FQNNGV come from the germline V gene.

The rearrangement links TRBV7-6 to TRBJ2-1, with TRBD1 matching over 7 bases. After removal of 5 bases from V and 1 base from J, the junction contained 11 bases not matched to a gene. The CDR3 consists of 17 residues. From germline, CDR1 is SGHVS and CDR2 FNYEAQ. CDR3 protein: CASSAALTGPSYNEQFF. In DNA, the CDR3 is TGTGCCAGCAGCGCAGCTCTGACAGGGCCATCCTACAATGAGCAGTTCTTC. The full variable domain, its missing parts supplied by reference TRBV7-6 and TRBJ2-1, is GAGVSQSPRYKVTKRGQDVALRCDPISGHVSLYWYRQALGQGPEFLTYFNYEAQQDKSGLPNDRFSAERPEGSISTLTIQRTEQRDSAMYRCASSAALTGPSYNEQFFGPGTRLTVL.

The chain combines TRBV2 with TRBJ1-1, with TRBD1 matching 9 bases. V was pared by 8 bases and J by 5 bases, with 9 bases of the junction left unmatched. The germline V gene encodes CDR1 SNHLY and CDR2 FYNNEI. This CDR3 is built from 14 residues. CDR3 sequence reads: CASASDRGSTEAFF. The CDR3 coding sequence is TGTGCCAGCGCGTCCGACAGGGGGAGTACTGAAGCTTTCTTT.

This chain connects TRBV5-4 to TRBJ2-3; no clear D. V dropped 4 bases and J dropped 6 bases, with 9 bases sitting between them. The CDR3 has 12 amino acids. Germline CDR1 reads SGHNT; CDR2 reads YYREEE (reference sequence). The chain's CDR3 is CASSAASDTQYF. CDR3 DNA sequence: TGTGCCAGCAGCGCCGCCAGTGATACGCAGTATTTT.

The V gene is TRBV11-2, the J gene TRBJ2-2; the D gene is possibly TRBD2 (5 bases). The CDR3 covers 12 residues. V was shortened by 5 bases and J by 8 bases, with 9 bases between the two germline ends. CDR1 is SGHAT, CDR2 FQNNGV, per germline. CDR3 coding DNA: TGTGCCAGCAGCCCCGGGGTGGGGGAGCTGTTTTTT. Its translation: CASSPGVGELFF.

The rearrangement joins TRBV30 to TRBJ2-7; 11 bases agree with TRBD1. Germline CDR1 is GTSNPN and CDR2 is SVGIG (reference sequence). Trimming cost V 1 base and J 2 bases; bases outside gene matches: 4. CDR3 length: 15 residues. CDR3 DNA sequence: TGTGCCTGGAGTGCCCGGACAGGGGGCCCCTACGAGCAGTACTTC. Its translation is CAWSARTGGPYEQYF.

Note on this clone: The sample holds other DNA sequences that translate to the same CDR3. The rearrangement uses TRBV5-1 and TRBJ1-4; no definite D call. The ends were cut back, 0 bases at V and 8 bases at J, with 11 bases in the middle. The CDR3 is made up of 14 amino acids. CDR1 and CDR2 (germline): SGHRS, YFSETQ. The CDR3 DNA reads TGCGCCAGCAGCTTGGGTGGGGAAGGGGAAAAACTGTTTTTT. This gives the protein CASSLGGEGEKLFF.

V usage is TRBV9 and J usage is TRBJ1-1; a possible D gene is TRBD1 (6 bases). The CDR3 runs 13 residues. V lost 4 bases and J 4 bases, leaving 11 bases between the germline ends. Per germline, CDR1 SGDLS and CDR2 YYNGEE. The CDR3 sequence is CASSSRGVTEAFF. CDR3 nucleotides: TGTGCCAGCAGCTCAAGGGGGGTCACTGAAGCTTTCTTT. The full variable domain, with the rest looked up from reference TRBV9 and TRBJ1-1, is DSGVTQTPKHLITATGQRVTLRCSPRSGDLSVYWYQQSLDQGLQFLIQYYNGEERAKGNILERFSAQQFPDLHSELNLSSLELGDSALYFCASSSRGVTEAFFGQGTRLTVV.

The chain employs TRBV11-2 and TRBJ2-3, with TRBD2 identical over 11 bases. In germline, CDR1 is SGHAT, CDR2 FQNNGV. V gave up 0 bases and J gave up 4 bases; unmatched junction bases: 9. This CDR3 has 18 residues. The CDR3 reads CASSLDPRSGRAADTQYF. CDR3 coding DNA: TGTGCCAGCAGCTTAGATCCCCGTAGCGGGAGGGCCGCAGATACGCAGTATTTT.

V usage is TRBV6-1 and J usage is TRBJ1-2, with D unresolved. Trimming shortened V by 0 bases and J by 2 bases, and 16 bases separated the two germline ends. Germline CDR1 is MNHNS and CDR2 is SASEGT. The CDR3 runs 17 residues. The chain's CDR3 is CASSEAYMGGLNYGYTF. The CDR3 region has the DNA TGTGCCAGCAGTGAAGCGTACATGGGAGGTTTAAACTATGGCTACACCTTC.